This T cell receptor beta chain is drawn from a study of T cells in narcolepsy. Study results and caveats: Comparing one patient's CSF and blood CD4+ clonotypes highlighted HCRT- and TRIB2-specific autoreactive clonotypes. In some patient and control memory CD4+ samples, autoreactive clones were absent.

This clone was picked up a small number of times. Its target is not known. The J segment lost 2 bases and the V segment lost 10 bases, leaving 15 bases of the junction unmatched. This CDR3 region has 16 residues. The V gene's germline CDR1 is MNHEY and CDR2 SMNVEV (reference sequence). Profiling relied on immunoSEQ multiplex PCR, and the TCRdb table lists in-frame clones only, not all of them. The table has 27,000 or so clones, approximately 80% seen once. The sample comprised CD45RA- memory CD4+ T cells from PBMCs. The receptor comes from a human donor with narcolepsy. The V gene is TRBV27, the J gene TRBJ2-3, with 7 bases aligning to TRBD2. The CDR3 reads CATQFLGGGFTDTQYF. DNA of the CDR3: TGTGCCACCCAGTTTTTAGGCGGGGGTTTCACAGATACGCAGTATTTT.